Sequencing of this T cell receptor (beta chain) was carried out in a study of a mutant IDH1 vaccine in newly diagnosed glioma. Study details: Treated patients were roughly 60% male, approximately 40% female, mean age around 40 years. Beforehand, treatment had been radiotherapy, temozolomide, or both; the majority received both.

The assay was immunoSEQ multiplex PCR, and TCRdb's table has in-frame clones only and misses some. The repertoire has under 75,000 clones, approximately 91% of them found once; the top ten carry 2% to 3%. Study-level results: Pseudoprogression appeared unlinked to shifts in leading peripheral T cell clonotypes. Vaccination induced immune responses in 85% to 95% of patients.

A word on this clone: Its antigen is not known.

Time point noted: baseline, week 1 (first vaccination visit). Treatment of the sample: pre-vaccination baseline after standard-of-care therapy. The specimen was PBMCs, collected from a glioma patient treated with radiotherapy, temozolomide or both. The source of this sequence is a man aged 50 or older with glioma.

CDR3 DNA sequence: TGTGCCAGCAGCTTAATGACTCTCGGGAGGGACGACGAGCAGTACTTC. As protein: CASSLMTLGRDDEQYF. The chain combines TRBV13 with TRBJ2-7, with 8 bases matching TRBD2. The V gene end was trimmed by 2 bases and the J gene end by 5 bases; junction bases not matched to a gene: 11. Germline V gene sequence: CDR1 PRHDT, CDR2 FYEKMQ (reference sequence). The CDR3 is made up of 16 amino acids.